The source of this TCR beta chain is a study of human T cells and chemical hapten exposure. Findings and caveats of the study: High-frequency TCRs, those above 1 in 1000, stayed the same after DPC sensitization.

Germline V gene data show CDR1 as SGHRS and CDR2 as YFSETQ. This CDR3 is built from 13 residues. This clonotype was counted a few times. The antigen is not known. The junction shows a germline mismatch at one end, possibly a read error. What the library attached to individual cDNA molecules were unique molecular identifiers. TCRdb reprocessed the 5' RACE reads via MiXCR and lists one record per CDR3 protein. The sample lists more than 140,000 distinct CDR3 sequences; about 4% were seen once. Unfractionated whole blood yielded the extracted total RNA. The receptor was isolated from a female donor in good health. V and J are TRBV5-1 and TRBJ1-1; D not certain. CDR3 sequence (DNA): TGCGCCAGCACCTTGGACCGGCGCGCTGAAGCTTTCTTT. Amino acid sequence: CASTLDRRAEAFF.